This record covers a single TCR beta chain. Antigen: not known. The CDR3 runs to 12 residues. V dropped 4 bases and J dropped 8; count of bases not matched to a gene: 3. Germline V gene data show CDR1 as SGHTA and CDR2 as FQGNSA. This sample was taken from a study of cytomegalovirus exposure and HLA in healthy donors. Study outcomes and limitations: TCR beta sequences numbering 15,000 to 20,000 were associated with HLA alleles at 0.05 false discovery rate in a later analysis.

This PCR relied on a set of 60 Vbeta primers and 13 Jbeta primers. The assay was immunoSEQ multiplex PCR, and TCRdb's table has in-frame clones only and misses some. Of 150,000 or so clones detected, roughly 80% appear once; the ten largest clones hold more than 10%. This chain connects TRBV7-2 to TRBJ1-2; 8 bases are shared with TRBD1. The TCR originated in a man under 40 in good health and CMV-seropositive. The sequencing sample was made of PBMCs. The CDR3 reads CASSSTGVGYTF. In nucleotides, the CDR3 is TGTGCCAGCAGCTCGACAGGGGTGGGCTACACCTTC.